The 27 T cell receptor beta chains in this list originate from one sample, sequenced in a study of cytomegalovirus exposure and HLA in healthy donors. The study ran its PCR with 60 Vbeta and 13 Jbeta primers. Method: immunoSEQ multiplex PCR; TCRdb's copy keeps in-frame clones and lacks some. The profile shows 85,000 to 110,000 clones, roughly 80% of them singletons. The specimen was PBMCs. These receptors were taken from a man in his fifties in good health and CMV-seropositive.

V usage is TRBV11-3 and J usage is TRBJ2-7; 9 nucleotides line up with TRBD2. The CDR3 consists of 16 residues. Looked up from germline, CDR1 is SGHNT and CDR2 is YENEEA. The V segment lost 1 base and the J segment 5 bases; nucleotides outside the gene matches: 9. CDR3 region: CASSLGGLASFDEQYF. The CDR3 DNA reads TGTGCCAGCAGCTTAGGGGGACTAGCTTCTTTTGACGAGCAGTACTTC.

The rearrangement links TRBV5-1 to TRBJ2-5, with D tentatively TRBD1 (7 bases). V gave up 4 bases and J gave up 11 bases, with 21 bases separating them. This CDR3 comprises 14 residues. Germline lookup yields CDR1 SGHRS and CDR2 YFSETQ. DNA of the CDR3: TGCGCCAGCAGCCCGAGACAGGGTTCGGGGGAGCAGTACTTC. Its translation: CASSPRQGSGEQYF.

The chain couples TRBV6-5 to TRBJ1-2; the match to TRBD1 covers 9 bases. The J segment lost 4 bases and the V segment lost 6 bases, leaving 6 bases of the junction unmatched. Germline-derived CDR1 and CDR2 are MNHEY and SVGAGI. The CDR3 is 14 amino acids. The CDR3 loop is CASRLGQGTYGYTF. The CDR3 DNA is TGTGCCAGCAGACTCGGACAGGGGACCTATGGCTACACCTTC.

This clone was observed once. The CDR3 DNA is TGTGCCAGCAGCCAACCAGGGGCTGGGGCCAACGTCCTGACTTTC. Its protein is CASSQPGAGANVLTF. The chain employs TRBV7-6 and TRBJ2-6, with D possibly TRBD1 on 6 matching bases. Looked up from germline, CDR1 is SGHVS and CDR2 is FNYEAQ. V was trimmed by 5 bases and J by 2 bases, leaving 10 bases between them. This CDR3 has 15 residues.

This clone was counted a few times. The chain uses TRBV21-1 and TRBJ2-3; TRBD2 was called by the table and not checked on the DNA. TRBV21-1 is shown as a pseudogene. The CDR3 length is 15 residues. The CDR3 region has the DNA TGTGCCAGCAGCAAAGAAAAGCGACGCACAGATACGCAGTATTTT. Its protein is CASSKEKRRTDTQYF.

The chain carries TRBV5-1 and TRBJ2-2, with D maybe TRBD1 (6 bases). V dropped 2 bases and J dropped 5 bases, with 19 bases sitting between them. Per the germline V gene, CDR1 is SGHRS and CDR2 is YFSETQ. CDR3 size: 17 residues. CDR3 amino acids: CASSLSGALRGTGELFF. For the CDR3, the DNA is TGCGCCAGCAGCTTATCAGGGGCCTTAAGGGGAACCGGGGAGCTGTTTTTT.

The V call is TRBV27, the J call TRBJ2-3; the D gene is possibly TRBD2 (6 bases). The CDR3 runs to 13 residues. Trimming shortened V by 3 bases and J by 4 bases, and 8 bases separated the two germline ends. Per germline, CDR1 MNHEY and CDR2 SMNVEV (reference sequence). The CDR3, as DNA: TGTGCCAGCAGTTTCCCGGGGGCAGATACGCAGTATTTT. This translates into CASSFPGADTQYF.

This clone was recorded a few times. The V call is TRBV9, the J call TRBJ2-5, with 7 bases identical to TRBD1. From germline, CDR1 is SGDLS and CDR2 YYNGEE. This CDR3 is built from 15 residues. J gave up 0 bases and V 0 bases, and 2 bases lay outside the gene matches. CDR3 in DNA: TGTGCCAGCAGCGTAGAGGGGACAGACCAAGAGACCCAGTACTTC. Translating it yields CASSVEGTDQETQYF.

This clone was seen only once. This chain links TRBV7-2 with TRBJ2-5; D gene unclear. Trimming shortened V by 5 bases and J by 5 bases, and 9 bases separated the two germline ends. The CDR3 contains 12 residues. Germline-derived CDR1 and CDR2 are SGHTA and FQGNSA. This CDR3 reads CASSPSRETQYF. The CDR3 coding sequence is TGTGCCAGCAGCCCCTCCCGGGAGACCCAGTACTTC.

This chain links TRBV19 with TRBJ2-1; D is perhaps TRBD1 (6 bases). V was shortened by 5 bases and J by 8 bases, with 19 bases between the two germline ends. Germline assignment: CDR1 LNHDA and CDR2 SQIVND (reference sequence). The CDR3 length is 15 residues. Here the CDR3 reads CASSPIPTGFDEQFF. CDR3 DNA sequence: TGTGCCAGTAGTCCTATACCGACAGGTTTCGATGAGCAGTTCTTC.

The DNA of the CDR3 is TGTGCCACCACGACCCTAGCGGGAGGGGGAGATACGCAGTATTTT. It is translated as CATTTLAGGGDTQYF. The chain combines TRBV6-1 with TRBJ2-3, with 12 bases fitting TRBD2. V shed 10 bases, J shed 5 bases, and the junction held 10 bases outside the gene matches. This CDR3 region has 15 residues. Germline-derived CDR1 and CDR2 are MNHNS and SASEGT.

The chain links TRBV6-5 to TRBJ2-7, with TRBD1 matching 8 bases. The CDR3 extends over 14 amino acids. Per germline, CDR1 MNHEY and CDR2 SVGAGI. Trimming at V came to 4 bases and at J to 2 bases, leaving 4 bases not matched to a gene. Here the CDR3 DNA reads TGTGCCAGCAGTTCCGGGACAGGCCCCTACGAGCAGTACTTC. This codes for CASSSGTGPYEQYF.

This sequence joins TRBV7-3 and TRBJ2-6; 9 bases match TRBD1. The CDR3 spans 19 residues. Germline V gene lookup returns CDR1 SGHTA and CDR2 FQGTGA. After removal of 5 bases from V and 3 bases from J, the junction contained 14 bases not matched to a gene. The CDR3 sequence is CASSRPVGQGVNGANVLTF. In nucleotides, the CDR3 is TGTGCCAGCAGCAGACCGGTGGGACAGGGTGTGAATGGGGCCAACGTCCTGACTTTC.

This chain connects TRBV12-1 to TRBJ2-1; TRBD1 is the table's D call and was not checked against the DNA. TRBV12-1 is a documented pseudogene. The CDR3 consists of 16 residues. As DNA, the CDR3 is TGTGCCAGCAGCATTGATAGGGACAGGCGACTTGGTGAGCAGTTCTTC. It yields the protein CASSIDRDRRLGEQFF.

The chain employs TRBV27 and TRBJ2-2; 7 positions agree with TRBD2. The germline CDR1 and CDR2 sequences are MNHEY and SMNVEV (reference sequence). V shed 4 bases, J shed 6 bases, and the junction held 14 bases outside the gene matches. The CDR3 length is 17 residues. The DNA of the CDR3 is TGTGCCAGCAGTTGGAGTGGGTCGTCCCGGGAGGCCGGGGAGCTGTTTTTT. Its protein is CASSWSGSSREAGELFF.

The genes are TRBV29-1 and TRBJ2-3, with a tentative D call TRBD1 (5 bases). Per the germline V gene, CDR1 is SQVTM and CDR2 is ANQGSEA. There are 14 residues in the CDR3. Trimming left V 3 bases short and J 9 bases short, with 19 bases between. The CDR3 DNA is TGCAGCGTTGAGGTCTCCAGTTCAGGGTCGACGCAGTATTTT. This codes for CSVEVSSSGSTQYF.

The V call is TRBV11-2, the J call TRBJ2-1, with TRBD2 identical over 12 bases. Trimming cost V 1 base and J 9 bases; bases outside gene matches: 10. Germline-derived CDR1 and CDR2 are SGHAT and FQNNGV. This CDR3 has 17 residues. This CDR3 is CASSLVRGLAGSGEQFF. In DNA, the CDR3 is TGTGCCAGCAGCTTAGTCAGAGGACTAGCGGGGTCGGGTGAGCAGTTCTTC.

V and J are TRBV27 and TRBJ2-1; TRBD2 matches at 10 bases. The germline CDR1 and CDR2 sequences are MNHEY and SMNVEV (reference sequence). The CDR3 loop spans 20 amino acids. Trimming cost V 5 bases and J 0 bases; bases outside gene matches: 16. CDR3: CASSPTSGHIVRPSYNEQFF. The DNA of the CDR3 is TGTGCCAGCAGTCCGACTAGCGGGCATATCGTTAGGCCCTCCTACAATGAGCAGTTCTTC.

The rearrangement joins TRBV6-6 to TRBJ2-3, with TRBD2 matching 12 bases. Germline values: CDR1 MNHNY, CDR2 SVGAGI (reference sequence). V lost 5 bases, J lost 1 base, and 1 base stayed unmatched. CDR3 length equals 15 residues. The CDR3 sequence is CASSPSGRGTDTQYF. The CDR3 DNA reads TGTGCCAGCAGTCCTAGCGGGAGGGGCACAGATACGCAGTATTTT.

The CDR3 is CASSSGQGYEQFF. CDR3 sequence (DNA): TGTGCCAGCAGCTCCGGACAGGGTTATGAGCAGTTCTTC. The rearrangement uses TRBV5-4 and TRBJ2-1, with TRBD1 matching over 8 bases. This CDR3 spans 13 amino acids. With 3 bases clipped from V and 8 bases from J, the junction kept 4 bases outside the gene matches. Germline loops: CDR1 SGHNT, CDR2 YYREEE (reference sequence). Full variable domain (remainder filled in from reference TRBV5-4 and TRBJ2-1): ETGVTQSPTHLIKTRGQQVTLRCSSQSGHNTVSWYQQALGQGPQFIFQYYREEENGRGNFPPRFSGLQFPNYSSELNVNALELDDSALYLCASSSGQGYEQFFGPGTRLTVL.

The chain employs TRBV11-2 and TRBJ1-3; 7 nucleotides agree with TRBD1. Trimming cost V 5 bases and J 3 bases; bases outside gene matches: 10. There are 16 residues in the CDR3. CDR1 and CDR2 from the germline V gene are SGHAT and FQNNGV. CDR3 sequence: CASSPGTAWRGNTIYF. CDR3 sequence (DNA): TGTGCCAGCAGCCCCGGGACAGCATGGCGTGGAAACACCATATATTTT.

This clone was seen a handful of times. Here the CDR3 DNA reads TGTGCCAGCAGTTCAACAGGGTATAACGAGCAGTACTTC. Encoded protein: CASSSTGYNEQYF. V usage is TRBV25-1 and J usage is TRBJ2-7; TRBD1 is a possible D gene (6 bases). V lost 5 bases, J lost 5 bases, and 13 bases lay in between. The CDR3 totals 13 residues. Germline lookup yields CDR1 MGHDK and CDR2 SYGVNS.

This chain uses TRBV18 with TRBJ2-7; 10 nucleotides align to TRBD2. Germline CDR1 KGHSH, CDR2 LQKENI. V dropped 5 bases and J dropped 3; count of bases not matched to a gene: 4. The CDR3 extends over 14 amino acids. The CDR3 DNA reads TGTGCCAGCTCAATGGCTAGCGGGGGCTACGAGCAGTACTTC. It is translated as CASSMASGGYEQYF.

The genes are TRBV27 and TRBJ2-2; 7 nucleotides agree with TRBD1. Trimming at V came to 1 base and at J to 6 bases, leaving 11 bases not matched to a gene. The CDR3 consists of 17 residues. Germline CDR1 is MNHEY and CDR2 is SMNVEV (reference sequence). The CDR3 spells CASSLFPTGTEPGELFF. CDR3 nucleotide sequence: TGTGCCAGCAGTTTATTCCCCACCGGGACAGAACCCGGGGAGCTGTTTTTT.

This sequence joins TRBV4-2 and TRBJ2-7; the match to TRBD2 covers 10 bases. CDR1 is LGHNA, CDR2 YNFKEQ, per germline. The CDR3 totals 15 residues. The trim removed 0 bases at V and 3 bases at J, leaving 2 bases unmatched. Here the CDR3 DNA reads TGTGCCAGCAGCCAAGAACTAGCGGGGAACTACGAGCAGTACTTC. Translating gives CASSQELAGNYEQYF.

CDR3 in amino acids: CASSPQALVDNEQFF. Here the CDR3 DNA reads TGTGCCAGCAGCCCTCAGGCACTAGTTGACAATGAGCAGTTCTTC. This chain joins TRBV21-1 and TRBJ2-1; the table's TRBD2 call for D was not verified on the DNA. TRBV21-1 has pseudogene status. The CDR3 contains 15 residues.

The rearrangement uses TRBV5-6 and TRBJ2-1, with 12 positions matching TRBD2. Losses at the gene ends were 0 bases for V and 6 bases for J; bases not matched to a gene: 1. The CDR3 is made up of 15 amino acids. Germline V gene lookup returns CDR1 SGHDT and CDR2 YYEEEE. CDR3 sequence: CASSLGTSGTNEQFF. Here the CDR3 DNA reads TGTGCCAGCAGCTTGGGGACTAGCGGGACCAATGAGCAGTTCTTC.